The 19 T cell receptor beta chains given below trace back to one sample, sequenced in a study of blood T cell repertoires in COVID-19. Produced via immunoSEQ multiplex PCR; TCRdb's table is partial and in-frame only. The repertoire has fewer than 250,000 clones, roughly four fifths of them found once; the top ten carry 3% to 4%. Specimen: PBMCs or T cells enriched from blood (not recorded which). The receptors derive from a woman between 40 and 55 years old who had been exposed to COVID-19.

The CDR3 nucleotides read TGTGCCAGCAGACTCAAAAAGACCCAGTACTTC. Amino acid sequence: CASRLKKTQYF. This chain links TRBV11-2 with TRBJ2-5; D gene ambiguous. Germline lookup yields CDR1 SGHAT and CDR2 FQNNGV. CDR3 length: 11 amino acids. The V end lost 6 bases, the J end lost 6 bases, and 8 bases lay between the germline ends. Full variable domain (remainder filled in from reference TRBV11-2 and TRBJ2-5): EAGVAQSPRYKIIEKRQSVAFWCNPISGHATLYWYQQILGQGPKLLIQFQNNGVVDDSQLPKDRFSAERLKGVDSTLKIQPAKLEDSAVYLCASRLKKTQYFGPGTRLLVL.

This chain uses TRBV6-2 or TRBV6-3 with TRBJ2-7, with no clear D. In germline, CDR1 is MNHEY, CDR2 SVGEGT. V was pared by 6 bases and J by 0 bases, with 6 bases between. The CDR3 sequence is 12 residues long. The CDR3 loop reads CASSKSSYEQYF. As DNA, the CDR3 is TGTGCCAGCAGCAAGAGCTCCTACGAGCAGTACTTC.

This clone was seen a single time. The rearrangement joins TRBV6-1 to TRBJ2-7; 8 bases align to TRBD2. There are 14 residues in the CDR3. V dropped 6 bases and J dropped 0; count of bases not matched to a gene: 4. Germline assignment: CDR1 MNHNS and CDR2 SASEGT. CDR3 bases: TGTGCCAGCAGGCGGGGGGAAGACTCCTACGAGCAGTACTTC. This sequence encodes CASRRGEDSYEQYF.

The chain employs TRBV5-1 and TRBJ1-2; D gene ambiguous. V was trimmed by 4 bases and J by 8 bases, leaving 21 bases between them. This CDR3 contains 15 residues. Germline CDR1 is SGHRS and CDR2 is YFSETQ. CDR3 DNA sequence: TGCGCCAGCAGCCCAGCCCTACGGGGAGCGGGCGGCTACACCTTC. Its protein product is CASSPALRGAGGYTF.

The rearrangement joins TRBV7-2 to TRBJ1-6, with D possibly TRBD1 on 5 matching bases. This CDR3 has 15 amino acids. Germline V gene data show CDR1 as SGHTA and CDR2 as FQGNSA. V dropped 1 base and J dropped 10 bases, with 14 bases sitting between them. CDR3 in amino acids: CASSLEAGSGSPLHF. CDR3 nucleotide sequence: TGTGCCAGCAGCTTAGAGGCAGGGTCTGGATCACCCCTCCACTTT. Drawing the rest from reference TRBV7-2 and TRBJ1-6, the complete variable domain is GAGVSQSPSNKVTEKGKDVELRCDPISGHTALYWYRQSLGQGLEFLIYFQGNSAPDKSGLPSDRFSAERTGGSVSTLTIQRTQQEDSAVYLCASSLEAGSGSPLHFGNGTRLTVT.

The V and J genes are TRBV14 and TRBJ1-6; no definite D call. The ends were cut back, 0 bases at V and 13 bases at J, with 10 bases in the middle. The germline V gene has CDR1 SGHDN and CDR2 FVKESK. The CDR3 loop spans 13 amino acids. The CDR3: CASSQEGAFPLHF. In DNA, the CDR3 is TGTGCCAGCAGCCAAGAGGGCGCCTTCCCCCTCCACTTT.

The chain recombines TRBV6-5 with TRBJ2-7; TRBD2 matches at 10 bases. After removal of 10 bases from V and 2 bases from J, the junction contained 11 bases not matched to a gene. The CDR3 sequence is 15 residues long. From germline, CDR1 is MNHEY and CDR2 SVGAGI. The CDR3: CATRIPAGGTYEQYF. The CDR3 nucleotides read TGTGCCACCAGGATCCCAGCGGGGGGGACCTACGAGCAGTACTTC.

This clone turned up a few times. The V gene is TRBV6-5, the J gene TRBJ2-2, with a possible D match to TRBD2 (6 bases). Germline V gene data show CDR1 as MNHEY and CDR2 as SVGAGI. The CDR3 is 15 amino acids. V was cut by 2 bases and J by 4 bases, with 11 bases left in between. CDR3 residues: CASSYRGFATGELFF. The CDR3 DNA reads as TGTGCCAGCAGTTACCGGGGGTTCGCCACCGGGGAGCTGTTTTTT.

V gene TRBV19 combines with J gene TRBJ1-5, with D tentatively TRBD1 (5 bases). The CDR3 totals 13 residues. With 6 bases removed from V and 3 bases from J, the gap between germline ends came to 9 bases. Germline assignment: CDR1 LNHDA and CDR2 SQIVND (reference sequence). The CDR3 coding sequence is TGTGCCAGTAGCCGGGACTACAATCAGCCCCAGCATTTT. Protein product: CASSRDYNQPQHF.

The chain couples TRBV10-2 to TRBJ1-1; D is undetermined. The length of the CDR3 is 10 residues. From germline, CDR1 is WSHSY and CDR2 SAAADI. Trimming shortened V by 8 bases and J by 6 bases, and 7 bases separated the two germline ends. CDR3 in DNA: TGCGCCAGCGCAGAGGCTGAAGCTTTCTTT. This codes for CASAEAEAFF.

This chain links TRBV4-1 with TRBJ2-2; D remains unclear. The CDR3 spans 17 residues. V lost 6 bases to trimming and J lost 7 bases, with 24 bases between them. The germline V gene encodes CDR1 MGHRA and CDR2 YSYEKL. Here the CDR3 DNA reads TGCGCCAGCAGGAAAGACAATGCCAGGAACTTCGGCGGGGAGCTGTTTTTT. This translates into CASRKDNARNFGGELFF.

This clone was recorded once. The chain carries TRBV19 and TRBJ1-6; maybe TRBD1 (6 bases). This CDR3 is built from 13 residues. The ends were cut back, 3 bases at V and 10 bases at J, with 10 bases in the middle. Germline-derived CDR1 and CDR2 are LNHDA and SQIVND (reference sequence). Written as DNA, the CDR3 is TGTGCCAGTAGTATCGTGGGGGCATCACCCCTCCACTTT. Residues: CASSIVGASPLHF.

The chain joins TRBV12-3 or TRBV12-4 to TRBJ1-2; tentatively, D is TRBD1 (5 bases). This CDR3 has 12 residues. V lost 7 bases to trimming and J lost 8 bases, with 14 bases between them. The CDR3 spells CASTKAGGGYTF. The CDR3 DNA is TGTGCCAGCACCAAGGCGGGGGGAGGCTACACCTTC.

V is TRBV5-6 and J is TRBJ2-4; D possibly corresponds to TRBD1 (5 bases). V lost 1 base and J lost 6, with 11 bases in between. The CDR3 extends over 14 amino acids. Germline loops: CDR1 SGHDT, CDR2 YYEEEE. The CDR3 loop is CASSLKGVRNIQYF. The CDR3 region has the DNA TGTGCCAGCAGCTTGAAAGGGGTGAGAAACATTCAGTACTTC.

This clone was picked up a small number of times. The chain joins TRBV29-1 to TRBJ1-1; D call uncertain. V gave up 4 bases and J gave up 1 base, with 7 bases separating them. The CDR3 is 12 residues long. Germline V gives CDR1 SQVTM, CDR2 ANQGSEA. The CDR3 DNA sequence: TGCAGCGTTGCTCGGGGGAACACTGAAGCTTTCTTT. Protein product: CSVARGNTEAFF.

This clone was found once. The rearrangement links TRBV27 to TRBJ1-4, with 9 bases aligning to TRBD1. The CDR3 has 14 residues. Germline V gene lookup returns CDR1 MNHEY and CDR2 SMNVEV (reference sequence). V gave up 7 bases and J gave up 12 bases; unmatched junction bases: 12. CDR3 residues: CASTFGGGQGELFF. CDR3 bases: TGTGCCAGCACCTTCGGTGGGGGACAGGGTGAACTGTTTTTT. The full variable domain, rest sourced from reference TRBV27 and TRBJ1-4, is EAQVTQNPRYLITVTGKKLTVTCSQNMNHEYMSWYRQDPGLGLRQIYYSMNVEVTDKGDVPEGYKVSRKEKRNFPLILESPSPNQTSLYFCASTFGGGQGELFFGSGTQLSVL.

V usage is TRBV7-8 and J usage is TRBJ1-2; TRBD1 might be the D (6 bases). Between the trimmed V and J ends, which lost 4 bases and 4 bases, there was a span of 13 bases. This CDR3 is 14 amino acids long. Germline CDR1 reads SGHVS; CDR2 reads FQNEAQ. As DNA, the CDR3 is TGTGCCAGCAGCTCGGGACAAGGTGGCTATGGCTACACCTTC. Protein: CASSSGQGGYGYTF. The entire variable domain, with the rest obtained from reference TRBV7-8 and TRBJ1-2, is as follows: GAGVSQSPRYKVAKRGQDVALRCDPISGHVSLFWYQQALGQGPEFLTYFQNEAQLDKSGLPSDRFFAERPEGSVSTLKIQRTQQEDSAVYLCASSSGQGGYGYTFGSGTRLTVV.

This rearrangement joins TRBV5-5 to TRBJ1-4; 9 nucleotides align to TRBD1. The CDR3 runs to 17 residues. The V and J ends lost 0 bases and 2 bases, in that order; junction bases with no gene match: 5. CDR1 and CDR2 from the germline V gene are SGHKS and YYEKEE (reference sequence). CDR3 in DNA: TGTGCCAGCAGCTTGGGGGGGACAGGGTCGACTAATGAAAAACTGTTTTTT. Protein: CASSLGGTGSTNEKLFF.

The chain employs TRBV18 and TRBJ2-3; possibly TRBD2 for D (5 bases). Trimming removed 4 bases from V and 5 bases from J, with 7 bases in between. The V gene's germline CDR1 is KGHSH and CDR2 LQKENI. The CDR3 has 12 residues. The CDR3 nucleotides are TGTGCCAGCTCACTTCGGGAAGATACGCAGTATTTT. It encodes CASSLREDTQYF. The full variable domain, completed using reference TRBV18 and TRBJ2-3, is NAGVMQNPRHLVRRRGQEARLRCSPMKGHSHVYWYRQLPEEGLKFMVYLQKENIIDESGMPKERFSAEFPKEGPSILRIQQVVRGDSAAYFCASSLREDTQYFGPGTRLTVL.